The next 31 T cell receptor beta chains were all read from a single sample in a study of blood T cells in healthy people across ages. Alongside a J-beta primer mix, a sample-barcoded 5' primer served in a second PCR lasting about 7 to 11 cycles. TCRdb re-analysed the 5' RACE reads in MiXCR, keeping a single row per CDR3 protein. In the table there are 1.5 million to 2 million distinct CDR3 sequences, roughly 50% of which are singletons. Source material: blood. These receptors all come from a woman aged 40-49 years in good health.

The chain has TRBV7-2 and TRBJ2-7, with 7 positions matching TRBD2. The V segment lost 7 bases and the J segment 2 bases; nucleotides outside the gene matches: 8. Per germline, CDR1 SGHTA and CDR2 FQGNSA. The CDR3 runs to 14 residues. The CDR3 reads CASTVGEGTYEQYF. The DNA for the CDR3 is TGTGCCAGCACAGTTGGGGAGGGGACCTACGAGCAGTACTTC.

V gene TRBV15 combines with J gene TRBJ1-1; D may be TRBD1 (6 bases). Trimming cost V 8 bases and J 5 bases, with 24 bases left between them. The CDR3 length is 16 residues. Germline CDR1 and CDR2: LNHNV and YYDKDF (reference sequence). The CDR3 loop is CATAAEPGGRVTEAFF. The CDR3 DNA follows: TGTGCCACCGCTGCAGAACCCGGGGGGCGAGTTACTGAAGCTTTCTTT.

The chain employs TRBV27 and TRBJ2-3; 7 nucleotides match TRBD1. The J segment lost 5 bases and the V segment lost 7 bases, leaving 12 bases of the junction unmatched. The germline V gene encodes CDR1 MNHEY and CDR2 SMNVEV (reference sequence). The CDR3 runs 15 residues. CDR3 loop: CASIFQGVQGDTQYF. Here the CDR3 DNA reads TGTGCCAGCATTTTCCAGGGGGTCCAGGGAGATACGCAGTATTTT.

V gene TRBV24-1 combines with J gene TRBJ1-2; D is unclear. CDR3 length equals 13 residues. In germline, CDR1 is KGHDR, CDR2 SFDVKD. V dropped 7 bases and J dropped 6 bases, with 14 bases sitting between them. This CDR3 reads CATRPNGRDGYTF. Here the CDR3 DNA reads TGTGCCACCAGACCCAACGGGAGGGATGGCTACACCTTC.

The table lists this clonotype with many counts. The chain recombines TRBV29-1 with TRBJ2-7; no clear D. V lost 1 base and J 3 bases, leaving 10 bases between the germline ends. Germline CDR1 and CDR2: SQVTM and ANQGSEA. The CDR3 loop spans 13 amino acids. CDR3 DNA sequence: TGCAGCGTTGAAGGAGGAGAAGTCTACGAGCAGTACTTC. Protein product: CSVEGGEVYEQYF.

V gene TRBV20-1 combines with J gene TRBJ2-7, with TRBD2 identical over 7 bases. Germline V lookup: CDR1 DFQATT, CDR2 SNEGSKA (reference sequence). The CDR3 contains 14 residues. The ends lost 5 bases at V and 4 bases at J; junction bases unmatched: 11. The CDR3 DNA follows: TGCAGTGCTGTGGGGCTAGCGGACCCATACGAGCAGTACTTC. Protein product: CSAVGLADPYEQYF.

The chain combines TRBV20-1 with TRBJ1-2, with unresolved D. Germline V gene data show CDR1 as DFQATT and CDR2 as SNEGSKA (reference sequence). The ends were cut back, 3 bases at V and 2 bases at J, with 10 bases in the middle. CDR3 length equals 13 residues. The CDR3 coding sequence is TGCAGTGCTAGCCCCTCGGGGAACTATGGCTACACCTTC. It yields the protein CSASPSGNYGYTF.

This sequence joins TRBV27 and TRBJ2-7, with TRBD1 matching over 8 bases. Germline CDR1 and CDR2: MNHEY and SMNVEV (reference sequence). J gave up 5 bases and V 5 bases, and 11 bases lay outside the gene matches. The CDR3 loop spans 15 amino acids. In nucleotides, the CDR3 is TGTGCCAGCAGTACATGGGACAGGATGACGAACGAGCAGTACTTC. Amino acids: CASSTWDRMTNEQYF.

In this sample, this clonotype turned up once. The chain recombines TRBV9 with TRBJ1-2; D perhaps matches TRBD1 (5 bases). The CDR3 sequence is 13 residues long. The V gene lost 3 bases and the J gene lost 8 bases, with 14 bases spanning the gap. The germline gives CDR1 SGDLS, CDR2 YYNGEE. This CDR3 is CASSGDSPGGYTF. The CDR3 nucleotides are TGTGCCAGCAGCGGAGACAGTCCGGGCGGCTACACCTTC.

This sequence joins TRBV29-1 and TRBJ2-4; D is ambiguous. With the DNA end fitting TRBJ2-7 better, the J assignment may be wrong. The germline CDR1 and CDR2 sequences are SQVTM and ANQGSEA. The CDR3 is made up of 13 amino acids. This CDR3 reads CSVVVGVVGEQYF. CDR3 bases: TGCAGCGTTGTCGTTGGGGTTGTAGGCGAGCAGTACTTC.

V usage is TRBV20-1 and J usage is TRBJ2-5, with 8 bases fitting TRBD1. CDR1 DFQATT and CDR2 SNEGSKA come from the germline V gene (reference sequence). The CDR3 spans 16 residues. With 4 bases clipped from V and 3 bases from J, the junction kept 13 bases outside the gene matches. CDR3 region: CSANPFRGQGKETQYF. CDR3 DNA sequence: TGCAGTGCTAACCCCTTCAGGGGGCAGGGGAAAGAGACCCAGTACTTC.

The CDR3, as DNA: TGTGCCAGCACCGCCGGGCTCCCTCGTAGCTACACCTTC. Amino acids: CASTAGLPRSYTF. The chain is built from TRBV6-1 and TRBJ1-2; no reliable D call. V shed 7 bases and J shed 9 bases, with 18 bases lying between them. Germline assignment: CDR1 MNHNS and CDR2 SASEGT. CDR3 length: 13 residues.

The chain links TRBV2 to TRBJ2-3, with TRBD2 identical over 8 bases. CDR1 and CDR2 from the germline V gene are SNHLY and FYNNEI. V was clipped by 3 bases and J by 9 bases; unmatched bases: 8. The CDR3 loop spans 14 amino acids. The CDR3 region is CASSELLAGMTQYF. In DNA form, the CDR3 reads TGTGCCAGCAGTGAGTTGCTAGCGGGTATGACGCAGTATTTT.

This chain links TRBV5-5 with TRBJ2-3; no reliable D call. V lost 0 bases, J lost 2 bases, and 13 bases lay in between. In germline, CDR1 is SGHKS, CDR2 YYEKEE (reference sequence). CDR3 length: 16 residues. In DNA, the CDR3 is TGTGCCAGCAGCTTGGGCCCACACCCTAACACAGATACGCAGTATTTT. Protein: CASSLGPHPNTDTQYF.

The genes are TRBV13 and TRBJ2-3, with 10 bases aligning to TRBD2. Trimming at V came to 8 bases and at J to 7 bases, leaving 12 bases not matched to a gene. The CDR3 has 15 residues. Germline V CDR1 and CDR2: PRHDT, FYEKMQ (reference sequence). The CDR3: CASSHGLAERNTQYF. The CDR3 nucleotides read TGTGCCAGCTCTCACGGACTAGCGGAAAGGAATACGCAGTATTTT.

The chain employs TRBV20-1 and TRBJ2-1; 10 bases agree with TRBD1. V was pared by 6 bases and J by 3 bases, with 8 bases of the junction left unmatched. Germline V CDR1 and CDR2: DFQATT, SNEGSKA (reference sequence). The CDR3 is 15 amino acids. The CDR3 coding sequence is TGCAGTGCCCTACCTCGGGACAGGGGCTACAATGAGCAGTTCTTC. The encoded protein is CSALPRDRGYNEQFF.

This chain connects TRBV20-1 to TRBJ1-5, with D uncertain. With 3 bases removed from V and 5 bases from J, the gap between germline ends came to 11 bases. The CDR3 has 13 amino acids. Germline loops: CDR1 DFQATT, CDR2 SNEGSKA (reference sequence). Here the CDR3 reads CSASADEDQPQHF. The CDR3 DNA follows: TGCAGTGCTAGCGCGGACGAGGATCAGCCCCAGCATTTT.

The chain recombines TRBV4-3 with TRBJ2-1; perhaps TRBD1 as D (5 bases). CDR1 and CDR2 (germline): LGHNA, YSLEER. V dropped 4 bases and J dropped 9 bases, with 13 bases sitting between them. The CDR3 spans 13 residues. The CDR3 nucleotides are TGCGCCAGCAGCCCTGTGGGGCCCGGTGAGCAGTTCTTC. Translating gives CASSPVGPGEQFF.

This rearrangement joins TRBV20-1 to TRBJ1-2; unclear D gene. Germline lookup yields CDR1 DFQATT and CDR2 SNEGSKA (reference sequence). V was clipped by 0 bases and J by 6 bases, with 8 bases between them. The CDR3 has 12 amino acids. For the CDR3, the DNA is TGCAGTGCTAGAGAGGCCTCTCATGGCTACACCTTC. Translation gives CSAREASHGYTF.

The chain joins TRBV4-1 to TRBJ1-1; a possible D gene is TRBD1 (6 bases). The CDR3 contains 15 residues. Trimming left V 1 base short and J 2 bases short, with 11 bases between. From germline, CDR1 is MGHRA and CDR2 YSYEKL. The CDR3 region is CASSQGGGGNTEAFF. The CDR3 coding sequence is TGCGCCAGCAGCCAAGGAGGGGGAGGAAACACTGAAGCTTTCTTT.

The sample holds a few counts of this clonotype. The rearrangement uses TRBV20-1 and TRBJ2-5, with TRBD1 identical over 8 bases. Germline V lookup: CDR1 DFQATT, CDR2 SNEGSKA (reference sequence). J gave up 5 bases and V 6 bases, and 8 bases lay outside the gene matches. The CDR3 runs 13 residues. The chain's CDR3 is CSAGPGGGETQYF. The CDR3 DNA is TGCAGTGCCGGGCCAGGGGGCGGTGAGACCCAGTACTTC.

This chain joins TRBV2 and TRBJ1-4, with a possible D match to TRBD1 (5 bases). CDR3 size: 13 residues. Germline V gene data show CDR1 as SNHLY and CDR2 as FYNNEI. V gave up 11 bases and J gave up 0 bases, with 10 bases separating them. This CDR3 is CACRQSTNEKLFF. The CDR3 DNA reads TGTGCCTGTCGACAGTCAACTAATGAAAAACTGTTTTTT.

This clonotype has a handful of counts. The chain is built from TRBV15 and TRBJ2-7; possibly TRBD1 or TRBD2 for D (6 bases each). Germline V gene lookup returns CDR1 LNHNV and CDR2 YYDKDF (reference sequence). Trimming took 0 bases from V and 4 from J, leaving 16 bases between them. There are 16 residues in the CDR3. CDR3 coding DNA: TGTGCCACCAGCAGAGAACGGGGGCAGAATCGGTACGAGCAGTACTTC. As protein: CATSRERGQNRYEQYF.

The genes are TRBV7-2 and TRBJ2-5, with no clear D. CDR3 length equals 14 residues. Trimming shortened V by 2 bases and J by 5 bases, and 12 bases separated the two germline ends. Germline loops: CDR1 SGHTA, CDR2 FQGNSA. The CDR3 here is CASSLTVIMETQYF. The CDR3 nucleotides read TGTGCCAGCAGCTTAACCGTAATAATGGAGACCCAGTACTTC.

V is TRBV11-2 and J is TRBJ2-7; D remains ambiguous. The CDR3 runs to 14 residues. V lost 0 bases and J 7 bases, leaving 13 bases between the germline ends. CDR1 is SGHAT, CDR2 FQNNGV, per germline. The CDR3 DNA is TGTGCCAGCAGCTTAGATCCCGGGTTGGATGAGCAGTACTTC. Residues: CASSLDPGLDEQYF.

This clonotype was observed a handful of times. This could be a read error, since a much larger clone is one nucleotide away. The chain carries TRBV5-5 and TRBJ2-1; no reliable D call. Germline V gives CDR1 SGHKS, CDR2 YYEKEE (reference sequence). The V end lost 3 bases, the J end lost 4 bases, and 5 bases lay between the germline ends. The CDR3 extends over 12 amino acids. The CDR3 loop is CASSYQYNEQFF. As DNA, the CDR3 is TGTGCCAGCAGCTACCAGTACAATGAGCAGTTCTTC.

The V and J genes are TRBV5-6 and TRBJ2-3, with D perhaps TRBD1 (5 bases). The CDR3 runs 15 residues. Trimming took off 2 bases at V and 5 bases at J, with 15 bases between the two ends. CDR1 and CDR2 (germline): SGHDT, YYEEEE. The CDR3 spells CASSLPQGIVDTQYF. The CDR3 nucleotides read TGTGCCAGCAGCTTACCGCAGGGAATTGTAGATACGCAGTATTTT. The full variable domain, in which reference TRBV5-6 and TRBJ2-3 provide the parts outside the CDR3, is DAGVTQSPTHLIKTRGQQVTLRCSPKSGHDTVSWYQQALGQGPQFIFQYYEEEERQRGNFPDRFSGHQFPNYSSELNVNALLLGDSALYLCASSLPQGIVDTQYFGPGTRLTVL.

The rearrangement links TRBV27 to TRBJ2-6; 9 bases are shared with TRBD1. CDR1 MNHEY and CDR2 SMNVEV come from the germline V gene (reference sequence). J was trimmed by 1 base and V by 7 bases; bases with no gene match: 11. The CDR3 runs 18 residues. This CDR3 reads CASMVPGTGTSGANVLTF. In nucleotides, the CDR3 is TGTGCCAGCATGGTCCCAGGGACAGGGACGTCTGGGGCCAACGTCCTGACTTTC. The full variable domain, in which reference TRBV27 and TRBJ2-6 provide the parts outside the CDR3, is EAQVTQNPRYLITVTGKKLTVTCSQNMNHEYMSWYRQDPGLGLRQIYYSMNVEVTDKGDVPEGYKVSRKEKRNFPLILESPSPNQTSLYFCASMVPGTGTSGANVLTFGAGSRLTVL.

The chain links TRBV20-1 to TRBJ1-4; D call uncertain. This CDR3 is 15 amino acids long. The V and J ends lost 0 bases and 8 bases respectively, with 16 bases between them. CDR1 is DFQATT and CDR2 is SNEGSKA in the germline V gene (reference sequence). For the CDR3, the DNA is TGCAGTGCTAGAGATCTCGTGGTGAAAGGGGAAAAACTGTTTTTT. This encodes CSARDLVVKGEKLFF.

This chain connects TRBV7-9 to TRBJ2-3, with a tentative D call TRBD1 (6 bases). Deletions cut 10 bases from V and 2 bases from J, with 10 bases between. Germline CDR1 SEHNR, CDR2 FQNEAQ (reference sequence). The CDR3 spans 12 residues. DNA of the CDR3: TGTGCCACAACAGGGTTCACAGATACGCAGTATTTT. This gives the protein CATTGFTDTQYF.

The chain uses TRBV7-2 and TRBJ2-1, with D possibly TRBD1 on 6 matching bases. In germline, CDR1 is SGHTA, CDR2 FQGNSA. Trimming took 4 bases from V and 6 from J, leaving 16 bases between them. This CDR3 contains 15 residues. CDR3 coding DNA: TGTGCCAGCAGCTCAGCAGGGGTCCTGGGCAATGAGCAGTTCTTC. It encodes CASSSAGVLGNEQFF.